This is a list of T cell receptor beta chains from one sample in a study of shared clonotypes between healthy human individuals. Measured with immunoSEQ multiplex PCR; TCRdb has only the in-frame clones, and not every one. The table records some 320,000 clones, around 86% of them present only once. Sequenced: memory CD8+ T cells sorted from blood. The receptors were sampled from a young man in good health. The CDR3 runs from the conserved cysteine through the conserved F or W. Part of the rows lack a size; the others show once, few, many or a class for expanded clones.

.,TRBV2,TRBJ2-1,15,CASRIHGVPFDEQFF
.,TRBV5-4,TRBJ1-4,17,CASSLVWTGAYNEKLFF
.,TRBV6-6,TRBJ1-4,12,CASSLGLEKLFF
once,TRBV7-9,TRBJ2-5,19,CASSLLGRSDTAQWETQYF
.,TRBV6-5,TRBJ1-1,16,CASSYSIGQVYTEAFF
.,TRBV28,TRBJ1-5,16,CASSLRTAYSNQPQHF
.,TRBV27,TRBJ1-6,17,CASSITWWGAENSPLHF
.,TRBV9,TRBJ2-5,14,CASSIQDSQETQYF
few,TRBV30,TRBJ1-4,15,CACKIMDDASEKLFF
.,TRBV7-9,TRBJ2-6,18,CASSLGLARSPGANVLTF
.,TRBV7-6,TRBJ1-6,13,CASSTGPNSPLHF
.,TRBV4-1,TRBJ2-7,15,CASSLSTLAGEEQYF
.,TRBV6-6,TRBJ2-7,16,CASSPTEGAGSYEQYF
.,TRBV9,TRBJ2-7,14,CASSVGQGAYEQYF
once,TRBV7-9,TRBJ2-3,16,CASSPSGGFRTDTQYF
.,TRBV5-4,TRBJ2-5,15,CASSYVGGRLETQYF
.,TRBV27,TRBJ1-5,14,CASSIAASNQPQHF
.,TRBV9,TRBJ1-3,17,CASSAPGSANSGNTIYF
.,TRBV2,TRBJ1-5,13,CASSDIGNQPQHF
.,TRBV2,TRBJ1-5,15,CASSEGQGGYQPQHF
.,TRBV4-1,TRBJ2-7,15,CASSQEETAPYEQYF
few,TRBV7-6,TRBJ1-1,13,CASSLHMNTEAFF